Below, 11 T cell receptor beta chains from the same sample are listed, as sequenced in a study of identical twins' blood T cells. TCRdb re-derived calls from the 5' RACE reads in MiXCR, one entry per CDR3 protein. The sample comprises fewer than 450,000 distinct CDR3 sequences, about 28% of which are singletons, and roughly 5.5% rests with the top ten. Sequencing was carried out using PBMCs. The receptor set was obtained from a woman aged 18-49 years in good health.

The rearrangement links TRBV9 to TRBJ2-3, with D hard to call. With 4 bases removed from V and 5 bases from J, the gap between germline ends came to 14 bases. The germline CDR1 and CDR2 sequences are SGDLS and YYNGEE. The CDR3 covers 14 residues. In DNA form, the CDR3 reads TGTGCCAGCAGCTCTCCTCGATCTCTAGATACGCAGTATTTT. Translating it yields CASSSPRSLDTQYF.

This clonotype was counted between two and nine times. This chain uses TRBV10-2 with TRBJ2-3; no definite D call. This CDR3 spans 13 amino acids. From germline, CDR1 is WSHSY and CDR2 SAAADI. Trimming left V 8 bases short and J 1 base short, with 10 bases between. CDR3 loop: CASETAGTDTQYF. The CDR3 DNA reads as TGCGCCAGCGAAACGGCAGGCACAGATACGCAGTATTTT.

This clonotype was counted a few times. This chain links TRBV20-1 with TRBJ1-2, with TRBD1 matching 11 bases. The germline CDR1 and CDR2 sequences are DFQATT and SNEGSKA (reference sequence). Unmatched junction bases numbered 8, after V lost 4 bases and J lost 7 bases. This CDR3 region has 14 residues. The CDR3 DNA reads TGCAGTGCTAAAGACCCGGACAGGGGGCTTGGCTACACCTTC. This sequence encodes CSAKDPDRGLGYTF.

CDR3 in DNA: TGCAGCGTTGAAGAAGCGGGAGGGGGCTACGAGCAGTACTTC. Amino acid sequence: CSVEEAGGGYEQYF. This chain connects TRBV29-1 to TRBJ2-7, with TRBD2 identical over 10 bases. Germline trimming cut 0 bases from V and 3 bases from J; bases unmatched to any gene: 2. Germline CDR1 SQVTM, CDR2 ANQGSEA. The CDR3 runs to 14 residues.

V and J are TRBV29-1 and TRBJ1-2; no clear D gene. Germline V gene data show CDR1 as SQVTM and CDR2 as ANQGSEA. V lost 4 bases, J lost 8 bases, and 14 bases lay in between. This CDR3 is 12 amino acids long. In DNA form, the CDR3 reads TGCAGCGTTGCCTGGGCATTAGGCGGCTACACCTTC. This encodes CSVAWALGGYTF. Combining the CDR3 with reference TRBV29-1 and TRBJ1-2 gives the whole variable domain SAVISQKPSRDICQRGTSLTIQCQVDSQVTMMFWYRQQPGQSLTLIATANQGSEATYESGFVIDKFPISRPNLTFSTLTVSNMSPEDSSIYLCSVAWALGGYTFGSGTRLTVV.

For this clonotype: This CDR3 fails to terminate in the conserved phenylalanine or tryptophan, so it likely reflects a read error. The V gene is TRBV6-5, the J gene TRBJ2-1; 11 bases fit TRBD2. This CDR3 has 15 residues. Germline trimming cut 6 bases from V and 7 bases from J; bases unmatched to any gene: 8. Germline CDR1 and CDR2: MNHEY and SVGAGI. The CDR3 coding sequence is TGTGCCAGCAGCAATGTAGCGGGAGGGAGAAATGAGCAGTTCATC. The encoded protein is CASSNVAGGRNEQFI.

This clonotype was observed a handful of times. The chain has TRBV9 and TRBJ2-3; 7 bases are shared with TRBD1. V lost 3 bases to trimming and J lost 2 bases; unmatched junction nucleotides: 6. The CDR3 spans 15 residues. The germline gives CDR1 SGDLS, CDR2 YYNGEE. The CDR3 DNA reads as TGTGCCAGCAGCGAACAGGGGATTTCCACAGATACGCAGTATTTT. Its protein is CASSEQGISTDTQYF.

The chain combines TRBV19 with TRBJ2-1; D is perhaps TRBD2 (6 bases). The CDR3 loop spans 15 amino acids. From germline, CDR1 is LNHDA and CDR2 SQIVND (reference sequence). The V gene lost 3 bases and the J gene lost 4 bases, with 13 bases spanning the gap. CDR3 bases: TGTGCCAGTAGTATTGGGACCCGGGGGTACAATGAGCAGTTCTTC. Protein sequence: CASSIGTRGYNEQFF.

This clonotype was observed a few times. The chain has TRBV11-2 and TRBJ1-5; 7 positions agree with TRBD1. The CDR3 covers 14 residues. CDR1 and CDR2 (germline): SGHAT, FQNNGV. J lost 6 bases, V lost 1 base, and 3 bases had no gene match. CDR3 bases: TGTGCCAGCAGCTTAGCAGGGGGAAGTCAGCCCCAGCATTTT. This encodes CASSLAGGSQPQHF.

The genes are TRBV12-5 and TRBJ2-1; 8 bases align to TRBD1. Unmatched junction bases numbered 6, after V lost 5 bases and J lost 6 bases. CDR1 is LGHNT, CDR2 FRNRAP, per germline. This CDR3 has 14 residues. This chain's CDR3 is CASGGQGFCNEQFF. The CDR3 nucleotides are TGTGCTAGTGGTGGACAGGGTTTCTGCAATGAGCAGTTCTTC. Full variable domain (remainder filled in from reference TRBV12-5 and TRBJ2-1): DARVTQTPRHKVTEMGQEVTMRCQPILGHNTVFWYRQTMMQGLELLAYFRNRAPLDDSGMPKDRFSAEMPDATLATLKIQPSEPRDSAVYFCASGGQGFCNEQFFGPGTRLTVL.

This clonotype has at least ten counts. This chain uses TRBV28 with TRBJ2-7, with a possible D match to TRBD2 (5 bases). Germline V gene lookup returns CDR1 MDHEN and CDR2 SYDVKM. V was clipped by 5 bases and J by 4 bases, with 9 bases between them. The CDR3 contains 12 residues. The CDR3 DNA sequence: TGTGCCAGCAGTATCGGAGGTTACGAGCAGTACTTC. Its translation: CASSIGGYEQYF.